The rows below give T cell receptor beta chains drawn from one sample of a study of OX40 agonist ivuxolimab in advanced cancers. Clones were read by immunoSEQ multiplex PCR, and TCRdb kept only the in-frame ones, dropping some. The sample carries 30,000 to 45,000 clones, 60% to 80% recorded once. This material consisted of CD4+ or CD8+ T cells sorted from blood, taken in a trial of the OX40 agonist ivuxolimab. The origin of the receptors is an adult with an advanced solid tumor such as melanoma, head and neck, liver or kidney cancer. Both conserved end residues are part of each CDR3. The D gene is left open where the match is weak. Clone sizes are given selectively: once, few, many, or a class where the clone is expanded.

V: TRBV5-1
size: few
D: TRBD1
J: TRBJ1-2
length: 14
DNA: TGCGCCAGCAGCTATGGACAGGGGACTTTAGGCTACACCTTC
CDR3: CASSYGQGTLGYTF

V: TRBV2
size: .
D: .
J: TRBJ1-1
length: 14
DNA: TGTGCCAGCAGTTACAGGGTCGTGAACACTGAAGCTTTCTTT
CDR3: CASSYRVVNTEAFF

V: TRBV13
size: .
D: .
J: TRBJ1-2
length: 13
DNA: TGTGCCAGCAGCTGGGGTCGGGGTTCTGGCTACACCTTC
CDR3: CASSWGRGSGYTF

V: TRBV7-2
size: .
D: TRBD1
J: TRBJ1-1
length: 14
DNA: TGTGCCAGCAGCTCTCAGGGGGTAGGGACTGAAGCTTTCTTT
CDR3: CASSSQGVGTEAFF

V: TRBV6-6
size: .
D: .
J: TRBJ1-1
length: 11
DNA: TGTGCCAGCAGGAGGAACACTGAAGCTTTCTTT
CDR3: CASRRNTEAFF

V: TRBV5-4
size: .
D: TRBD2
J: TRBJ2-3
length: 15
DNA: TGTGCCAGCAGCCAAGATCGGGGGGACACAGATACGCAGTATTTT
CDR3: CASSQDRGDTDTQYF

V: TRBV2
size: .
D: TRBD2
J: TRBJ2-1
length: 14
DNA: TGTGCCAGCACGGGCCTAGCGGGGACCAATGAGCAGTTCTTC
CDR3: CASTGLAGTNEQFF

V: TRBV6-6
size: .
D: .
J: TRBJ2-1
length: 14
DNA: TGTGCCAGCAGTCGACACGGGAGTGACAATGAGCAGTTCTTC
CDR3: CASSRHGSDNEQFF

V: TRBV5-1
size: .
D: .
J: TRBJ1-1
length: 15
DNA: TGCGCCAGCAGCTTGATAGTGGGACAGAACACTGAAGCTTTCTTT
CDR3: CASSLIVGQNTEAFF

V: TRBV2
size: few
D: .
J: TRBJ1-1
length: 14
DNA: TGTGCCAGCAGTGGGTCGGAGACAAACACTGAAGCTTTCTTT
CDR3: CASSGSETNTEAFF

V: TRBV9
size: .
D: TRBD1
J: TRBJ2-7
length: 14
DNA: TGTGCCAGCAGCGTCGGACAGGAAACCTACGAGCAGTACTTC
CDR3: CASSVGQETYEQYF

V: TRBV6-1
size: few
D: .
J: TRBJ2-1
length: 14
DNA: TGTGCCAGCAGGGGGGCAGCAGTGTACAATGAGCAGTTCTTC
CDR3: CASRGAAVYNEQFF

V: TRBV6-5
size: .
D: .
J: TRBJ1-1
length: 14
DNA: TGTGCCAGCAGTGTGTTGGGGACGAACACTGAAGCTTTCTTT
CDR3: CASSVLGTNTEAFF

V: TRBV6-1
size: .
D: .
J: TRBJ2-3
length: 14
DNA: TGTGCCAGCAGTGTAGTGGGTGGCACAGATACGCAGTATTTT
CDR3: CASSVVGGTDTQYF

V: TRBV30
size: .
D: TRBD2
J: TRBJ2-3
length: 14
DNA: TGTGCCTGGAGTACTAGCGGGGACACAGATACGCAGTATTTT
CDR3: CAWSTSGDTDTQYF

V: TRBV4-1
size: once
D: TRBD1
J: TRBJ1-2
length: 15
DNA: TGCGCCAGCAGCCAACCCACAGGGGATCGCTATGGCTACACCTTC
CDR3: CASSQPTGDRYGYTF

V: TRBV20-1
size: .
D: .
J: TRBJ1-1
length: 10
DNA: TGCAGTGCAGGGGGGACTGAAGCTTTCTTT
CDR3: CSAGGTEAFF

V: TRBV27
size: .
D: .
J: TRBJ1-5
length: 16
DNA: TGTGCCAGCAGTTTATGGGCAGGGTTCGTAAATCAGCCCCAGCATTTT
CDR3: CASSLWAGFVNQPQHF

V: TRBV6-1
size: .
D: .
J: TRBJ1-1
length: 13
DNA: TGTGCTCTAAAGCGGAGTCAGAACACTGAAGCTTTCTTT
CDR3: CALKRSQNTEAFF

V: TRBV18
size: .
D: TRBD1
J: TRBJ1-1
length: 14
DNA: TGTGCCAGCTCACCAAAATTCAGGGACAGTGAAGCTTTCTTT
CDR3: CASSPKFRDSEAFF

V: TRBV7-2
size: .
D: TRBD2
J: TRBJ2-1
length: 16
DNA: TGTGCCAGCAGCTTATTTAGCGGGGCTCTATACAATGAGCAGTTCTTC
CDR3: CASSLFSGALYNEQFF

V: TRBV5-6
size: few
D: TRBD1
J: TRBJ2-7
length: 14
DNA: TGTGCCAGCAGCAAGGTAGGGGGCCGGTACGAGCAGTACTTC
CDR3: CASSKVGGRYEQYF

V: TRBV5-3
size: .
D: .
J: TRBJ1-1
length: 14
DNA: TGTGCCAGAATTTCGCCGGGACTTAGCACTGAAGCTTTCTTT
CDR3: CARISPGLSTEAFF

V: TRBV9
size: few
D: TRBD1
J: TRBJ1-5
length: 18
DNA: TGTGCCAGCAGCGTAGGAGACAGGGGTGGGGGAAGCAATCAGCCCCAGCATTTT
CDR3: CASSVGDRGGGSNQPQHF

V: TRBV6-1
size: few
D: .
J: TRBJ1-2
length: 15
DNA: TGTGCCAGCAGTGAAGGGGTCGGGGGATTTGATGGCTACACCTTC
CDR3: CASSEGVGGFDGYTF

V: TRBV5-1
size: .
D: TRBD2
J: TRBJ2-3
length: 15
DNA: TGCGCCAGCAGTACCGGGACTAGCGGGAGCGATACGCAGTATTTT
CDR3: CASSTGTSGSDTQYF

V: TRBV5-1
size: .
D: .
J: TRBJ2-3
length: 12
DNA: TGCGCCAGCAGAGGCAGCACAGATACGCAGTATTTT
CDR3: CASRGSTDTQYF

V: TRBV7-9
size: .
D: TRBD1
J: TRBJ2-4
length: 17
DNA: TGTGCCAGCAGCGGGGACAGGGAGGGACTAGCCAAAAACATTCAGTACTTC
CDR3: CASSGDREGLAKNIQYF

V: TRBV11-2
size: .
D: .
J: TRBJ2-7
length: 15
DNA: TGTGCCAGCAGCCGCGGGATGGAGGGGGCCGTCGAGCAGTACTTC
CDR3: CASSRGMEGAVEQYF

V: TRBV5-1
size: .
D: .
J: TRBJ1-2
length: 15
DNA: TGCGCCAGCAGCTTGGACCAGGCCAGGCGGAATGGCTACACCTTC
CDR3: CASSLDQARRNGYTF

V: TRBV2
size: .
D: .
J: TRBJ1-4
length: 16
DNA: TGTGCCAGCAGTGAACGTGGCACCTCAACTAATGAAAAACTGTTTTTT
CDR3: CASSERGTSTNEKLFF

V: TRBV20-1
size: .
D: .
J: TRBJ2-7
length: 10
DNA: TGCAGTGCTCACCACGCGGAGCAGTACTTC
CDR3: CSAHHAEQYF

V: TRBV30
size: .
D: .
J: TRBJ1-6
length: 17
DNA: TGTGCCTGGACTGCAACGGGGGGTCGAGGTTTTGGTTCACCCCTCCACTTT
CDR3: CAWTATGGRGFGSPLHF

V: TRBV29-1
size: .
D: TRBD1
J: TRBJ1-4
length: 13
DNA: TGCAGCGCCTCAGGGGGAATTAATGAAAAACTGTTTTTT
CDR3: CSASGGINEKLFF

V: TRBV29-1
size: .
D: .
J: TRBJ2-5
length: 15
DNA: TGCAGCGTTGATACAGGGGAGGGGAACCGGGAGACCCAGTACTTC
CDR3: CSVDTGEGNRETQYF

V: TRBV7-6
size: .
D: .
J: TRBJ2-3
length: 14
DNA: TGTGCCAGCAGTCTAGGGTCTGCCACAGATACGCAGTATTTT
CDR3: CASSLGSATDTQYF

V: TRBV6-5
size: few
D: TRBD1
J: TRBJ1-3
length: 13
DNA: TGTGCCAGCCAGGGGGAGCTCGGAAACACCATATATTTT
CDR3: CASQGELGNTIYF

V: TRBV19
size: .
D: .
J: TRBJ2-1
length: 14
DNA: TGTGCCAGTAGTATAGCCGGCTCCTACAATGAGCAGTTCTTC
CDR3: CASSIAGSYNEQFF

V: TRBV9
size: few
D: .
J: TRBJ2-1
length: 13
DNA: TGTGCCAGCAGCGTAGGTACGGGAAATGAGCAGTTCTTC
CDR3: CASSVGTGNEQFF

V: TRBV19
size: .
D: TRBD1
J: TRBJ1-1
length: 15
DNA: TGTGCCAGTAGTCCCCCGGGACAGGGGGGGACTGAAGCTTTCTTT
CDR3: CASSPPGQGGTEAFF

V: TRBV19
size: .
D: TRBD1
J: TRBJ2-1
length: 16
DNA: TGTGCCAGTAGTTTCCCGGGACAGGGACCCTACAATGAGCAGTTCTTC
CDR3: CASSFPGQGPYNEQFF

V: TRBV11-2
size: .
D: .
J: TRBJ1-1
length: 14
DNA: TGTGCCAGCAGCTTAGACTCAATGAACACTGAAGCTTTCTTT
CDR3: CASSLDSMNTEAFF

V: TRBV27
size: .
D: .
J: TRBJ1-5
length: 16
DNA: TGTGCCAGCAGTCCCTCCGGCAGGGTGGGCAATCAGCCCCAGCATTTT
CDR3: CASSPSGRVGNQPQHF

V: TRBV4-1
size: .
D: .
J: TRBJ2-7
length: 14
DNA: TGCGCCAGCAGCCAAGTTCAGCTACCCTACGAGCAGTACTTC
CDR3: CASSQVQLPYEQYF

V: TRBV7-3
size: .
D: TRBD2
J: TRBJ2-1
length: 14
DNA: TGTGCCAGCAGTCCTAGCGGGGGGAACCATGAGCAGTTCTTC
CDR3: CASSPSGGNHEQFF

V: TRBV5-8
size: .
D: .
J: TRBJ1-1
length: 15
DNA: TGTGCCAGCAGTTTTAGGGGATCGGGGAACACTGAAGCTTTCTTT
CDR3: CASSFRGSGNTEAFF

V: TRBV4-2
size: .
D: TRBD1
J: TRBJ1-2
length: 15
DNA: TGTGCCAGCAGTTCGACAGGGGGAGGTAACTATGGCTACACCTTC
CDR3: CASSSTGGGNYGYTF